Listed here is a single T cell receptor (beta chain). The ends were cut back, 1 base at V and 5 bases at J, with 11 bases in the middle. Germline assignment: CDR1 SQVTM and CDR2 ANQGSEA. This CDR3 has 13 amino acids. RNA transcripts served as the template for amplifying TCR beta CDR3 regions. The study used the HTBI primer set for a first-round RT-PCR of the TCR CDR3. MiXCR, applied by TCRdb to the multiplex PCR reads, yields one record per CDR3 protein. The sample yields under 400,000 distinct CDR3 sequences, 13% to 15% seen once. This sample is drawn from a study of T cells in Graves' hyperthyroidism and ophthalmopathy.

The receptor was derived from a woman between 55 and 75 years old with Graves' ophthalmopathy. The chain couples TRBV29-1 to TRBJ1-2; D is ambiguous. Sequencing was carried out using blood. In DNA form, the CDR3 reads TGCAGCGTTGAAGGGGTGGCGGTTTATGGCTACACCTTC. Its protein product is CSVEGVAVYGYTF.